This T cell receptor (beta chain) is drawn from a study of T cells in localized non-small cell lung cancer. Profiled with immunoSEQ multiplex PCR; TCRdb holds only in-frame clones, not every one. The data contain about 46,000 clones, roughly 79% of them singletons. With regard to this clone: The antigen is unknown.

This CDR3 is 16 amino acids long. Germline lookup yields CDR1 SEHNR and CDR2 FQNEAQ (reference sequence). Trimming at V came to 5 bases and at J to 6 bases, leaving 9 bases not matched to a gene. Study conclusions and caveats: Appearing in adjacent lung were a median about 50 of the top 100 tumor clones. Among blood samples, higher T cell density accompanied longer overall survival.

This chain links TRBV7-9 with TRBJ2-3, with 12 bases lining up with TRBD1. Sequencing was performed on peripheral blood mononuclear cells, taken before any cancer treatment. The TCR was taken from a man between 40 and 70 years old with stage III lung adenocarcinoma. Written as DNA, the CDR3 is TGTGCCAGCAGCAGTGGGACAGGGGGCGTGAGGGATACGCAGTATTTT. The encoded protein is CASSSGTGGVRDTQYF.